Described below is a single T cell receptor beta chain sequence and its context. The method was immunoSEQ multiplex PCR; TCRdb's version includes in-frame clones alone and lacks a portion of them. In the table there are 40,000 to 50,000 clones, roughly 96% of which are singletons. This record belongs to a study of T cells in tuberculosis. Sequenced material: PBMCs. This clonotype originated in a donor aged 10 to 29 with latent tuberculosis or without tuberculosis infection.

CDR3 sequence reads: CTSSQVRDRALKFTYEQYF. For the CDR3, the DNA is TGCACCAGCAGCCAAGTCCGGGACAGGGCATTAAAATTTACCTACGAGCAGTACTTC. The rearrangement joins TRBV1 to TRBJ2-7; the table names TRBD1, a call not compared with the DNA. TRBV1 is assigned pseudogene status. The CDR3 totals 19 residues.